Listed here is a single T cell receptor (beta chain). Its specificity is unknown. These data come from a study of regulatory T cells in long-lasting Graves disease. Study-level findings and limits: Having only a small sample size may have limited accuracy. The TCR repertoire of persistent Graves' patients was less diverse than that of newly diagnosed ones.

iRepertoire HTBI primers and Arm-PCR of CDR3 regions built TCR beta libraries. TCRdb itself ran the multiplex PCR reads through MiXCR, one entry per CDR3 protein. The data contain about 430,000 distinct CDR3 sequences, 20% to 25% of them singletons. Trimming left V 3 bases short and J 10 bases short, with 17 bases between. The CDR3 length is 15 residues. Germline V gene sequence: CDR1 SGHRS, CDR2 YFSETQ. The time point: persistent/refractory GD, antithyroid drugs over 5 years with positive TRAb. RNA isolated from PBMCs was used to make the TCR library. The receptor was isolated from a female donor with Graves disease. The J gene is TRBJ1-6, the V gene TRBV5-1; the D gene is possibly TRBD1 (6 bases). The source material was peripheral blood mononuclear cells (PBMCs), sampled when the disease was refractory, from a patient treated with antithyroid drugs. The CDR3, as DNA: TGCGCCAGCAGCTCAGAACAGGGAGGTGGCTCACCCCTCCACTTT. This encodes CASSSEQGGGSPLHF.